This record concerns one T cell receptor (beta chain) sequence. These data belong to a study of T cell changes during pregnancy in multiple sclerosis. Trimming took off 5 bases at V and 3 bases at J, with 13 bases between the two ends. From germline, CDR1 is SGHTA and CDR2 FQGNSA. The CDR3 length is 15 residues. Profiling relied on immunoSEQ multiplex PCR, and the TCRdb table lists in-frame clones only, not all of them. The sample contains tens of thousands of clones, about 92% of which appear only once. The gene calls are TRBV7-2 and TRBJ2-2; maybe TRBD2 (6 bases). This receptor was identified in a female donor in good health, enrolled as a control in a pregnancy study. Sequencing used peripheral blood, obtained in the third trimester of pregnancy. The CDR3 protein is CASSGASAYTGELFF. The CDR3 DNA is TGTGCCAGCAGCGGCGCTAGCGCTTACACCGGGGAGCTGTTTTTT.